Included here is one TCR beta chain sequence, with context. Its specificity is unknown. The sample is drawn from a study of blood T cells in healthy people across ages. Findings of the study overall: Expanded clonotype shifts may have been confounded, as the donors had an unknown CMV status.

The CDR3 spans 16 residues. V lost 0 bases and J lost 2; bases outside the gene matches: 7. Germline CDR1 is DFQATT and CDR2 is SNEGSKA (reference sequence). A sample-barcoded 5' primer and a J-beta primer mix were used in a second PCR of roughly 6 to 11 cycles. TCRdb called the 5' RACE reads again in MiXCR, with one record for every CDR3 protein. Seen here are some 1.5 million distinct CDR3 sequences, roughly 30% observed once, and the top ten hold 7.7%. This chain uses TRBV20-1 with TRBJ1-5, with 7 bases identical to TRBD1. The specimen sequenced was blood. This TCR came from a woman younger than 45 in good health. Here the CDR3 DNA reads TGCAGTGCTAGAGATGGGGCAGGGGGAGGCAATCAGCCCCAGCATTTT. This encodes CSARDGAGGGNQPQHF.